Detailed here is one T cell receptor beta chain. The V gene's germline CDR1 is MNHNY and CDR2 SVGAGI (reference sequence). CDR3 length equals 15 residues. Trimming removed 8 bases from V and 3 bases from J; junction bases left unmatched: 11. The record originates from a study of blood T cell repertoires in COVID-19. Study summary: The United States, Italy and Spain supplied acute and convalescent COVID-19 samples. From T cells, B-cell-depleted T cells, or PBMCs came the material, which was cDNA or gDNA.

Under the authors' procedure: Estimated nucleated cell counts came from reference gene primer amplification. Only in-frame clones appear in the TCRdb table, and some are missing; sequencing was by immunoSEQ multiplex PCR. The DNA gave D and trimming, while V, J and clone size come from that table. The data contain roughly 150,000 clones, 83% of them singletons. The sample consisted of peripheral blood. This clonotype originated in a woman at least 80 years old with acute or convalescent COVID-19. The rearrangement uses TRBV6-6 and TRBJ1-1; TRBD1 matches 8 bases. CDR3 nucleotide sequence: TGTGCCAGCGGTAAAACAGGGGGGAGGGACACTGAAGCTTTCTTT. Protein product: CASGKTGGRDTEAFF.